This T cell receptor beta chain was retrieved from a study of shared clonotypes between healthy human individuals. Regarding this clone: Its antigen is not identified.

The CDR3 loop spans 15 amino acids. CDR1 is MNHNS and CDR2 is SASEGT in the germline V gene. Trimming took 6 bases from V and 4 from J; bases not matched to a gene: 9. TCRdb's copy holds only in-frame clones and misses some; the assay was immunoSEQ multiplex PCR. This table has fewer than 3 million clones, less than 95% appearing once. Regarding the study as a whole: Against clonotypes common to all four donors, non-shared ones had lower generation probabilities. The genetic and exposure-history diversity represented was limited by few donors.

The chain joins TRBV6-1 to TRBJ2-5, with TRBD1 matching over 9 bases. The clonotype was recovered from a man aged 18-30 years in good health. Some clones in this sample may be carry-over from other donors' samples. Sequenced sample: naive CD4+ T cells from PBMCs. Sample subset: CD45RA+ positively selected. The CDR3 DNA follows: TGTGCCAGCAGAAAAAAGGGACAGGGAGTAGAGACCCAGTACTTC. The encoded protein is CASRKKGQGVETQYF.